These 10 T cell receptor beta chains came from one sample sequenced in a study of blood T cell repertoires in COVID-19. TCRdb keeps only in-frame clones here, not all; method: immunoSEQ multiplex PCR. Of about 32,000 clones listed, approximately 83% are singletons. Sample: peripheral blood. Source of these receptors: a woman over 75 with active or convalescent COVID-19.

V and J are TRBV12-3 or TRBV12-4 and TRBJ2-7; 10 positions match TRBD1. The CDR3 is 13 residues long. V lost 5 bases and J lost 9; bases outside the gene matches: 7. The CDR3 DNA follows: TGTGCCAGCAGTCTCGGACAGGGGGGCCTGCAGTACTTC. Its translation is CASSLGQGGLQYF.

CDR3 DNA: TGTGCCAGCAGTTTAGGGTCAGGTTACAATGAGCAGTTCTTC. Translating it yields CASSLGSGYNEQFF. This sequence joins TRBV27 and TRBJ2-1, with D uncertain. The CDR3 has 14 amino acids. Germline-derived CDR1 and CDR2 are MNHEY and SMNVEV (reference sequence). V shed 2 bases and J shed 4 bases, with 9 bases lying between them.

The chain joins TRBV3-1 (or the pseudogene TRBV3-2) to TRBJ1-6, with D tentatively TRBD1 (5 bases). The V gene lost 1 base and the J gene lost 10 bases, with 14 bases spanning the gap. Germline loops: CDR1 LGHDT, CDR2 YNNKEL (reference sequence). This CDR3 region has 15 residues. For the CDR3, the DNA is TGTGCCAGCAGCCAAGGGACACCCTGGGGCTCACCCCTCCACTTT. Encoded protein: CASSQGTPWGSPLHF.

This chain joins TRBV9 and TRBJ2-1; 10 positions agree with TRBD2. The CDR3 is 16 residues long. V gave up 0 bases and J gave up 4 bases; unmatched junction bases: 4. Germline lookup yields CDR1 SGDLS and CDR2 YYNGEE. CDR3 bases: TGTGCCAGCAGCGTAGGAGGGACTAGCGTTTACAATGAGCAGTTCTTC. This codes for CASSVGGTSVYNEQFF.

The rearrangement joins TRBV3-1 (or the pseudogene TRBV3-2) to TRBJ1-5; TRBD1 matches at 8 bases. This CDR3 has 14 amino acids. Germline lookup yields CDR1 LGHDT and CDR2 YNNKEL (reference sequence). Losses at the gene ends were 3 bases for V and 6 bases for J; bases not matched to a gene: 4. DNA for the CDR3: TGTGCCAGCAGCCAGGACAGGGCTTCTCAGCCCCAGCATTTT. Protein: CASSQDRASQPQHF.

This rearrangement joins TRBV11-1 to TRBJ2-7; D is possibly TRBD2 (6 bases). The CDR3 extends over 14 amino acids. Between the trimmed V and J ends, which lost 5 bases and 1 base, there was a span of 12 bases. CDR1 and CDR2 from the germline V gene are SGHAT and FQDESV (reference sequence). CDR3 amino acids: CASSPRDWSYEQYF. The CDR3 DNA is TGTGCCAGCAGCCCCCGGGACTGGTCCTACGAGCAGTACTTC.

The chain links TRBV7-3 to TRBJ2-1; the D gene is possibly TRBD2 (6 bases). Trimming left V 5 bases short and J 7 bases short, with 15 bases between. CDR1 and CDR2 from the germline V gene are SGHTA and FQGTGA. There are 14 residues in the CDR3. CDR3 protein: CASSLYGGWNEQFF. The DNA for the CDR3 is TGTGCCAGCAGCCTGTATGGGGGGTGGAATGAGCAGTTCTTC.

V gene TRBV5-4 combines with J gene TRBJ2-5; the D gene is possibly TRBD1 (6 bases). Germline V gene lookup returns CDR1 SGHNT and CDR2 YYREEE (reference sequence). Trimming stripped 4 bases from V and 0 bases from J, with 10 bases between. This CDR3 comprises 14 residues. CDR3 residues: CASSLGQYQETQYF. In DNA, the CDR3 is TGTGCCAGCAGCCTTGGACAGTACCAAGAGACCCAGTACTTC.

The V and J genes are TRBV30 and TRBJ2-7; TRBD1 aligns across 7 bases. Germline CDR1 reads GTSNPN; CDR2 reads SVGIG (reference sequence). V gave up 4 bases and J gave up 4 bases; unmatched junction bases: 4. The CDR3 consists of 12 residues. For the CDR3, the DNA is TGTGCCTGGACCAGGGACAGTTACGAGCAGTACTTC. Protein product: CAWTRDSYEQYF.

The chain has TRBV2 and TRBJ1-4, with 8 bases aligning to TRBD1. With V trimmed by 6 bases and J by 8 bases, 8 bases remained unmatched. This CDR3 has 14 residues. Germline-derived CDR1 and CDR2 are SNHLY and FYNNEI. The CDR3 DNA sequence: TGTGCCAGCAGCGGACAGGGAGTGAGGGAAAAACTGTTTTTT. It specifies CASSGQGVREKLFF.